This T cell receptor (beta chain) was sequenced in a study of CD8 T cells in ankylosing spondylitis. This clonotype came up a few times. From the 5' RACE reads, TCRdb called clonotypes with MiXCR, one entry per CDR3 protein. The sample holds approximately 340,000 distinct CDR3 sequences, about 15% seen once. The germline V and J ends were trimmed by 9 bases and 0 bases, with 11 bases remaining between them. The CDR3 has 13 residues. Germline V gene lookup returns CDR1 MNHNS and CDR2 SASEGT. Specimen: blood, either unsorted or a sorted T cell fraction (not recorded which). The V gene is TRBV6-1, the J gene TRBJ1-1; D is undetermined. The receptor's source is a male donor with ankylosing spondylitis or in good health (not recorded which). CDR3 nucleotide sequence: TGTGCCAGGGTTTCGGGGATGAACACTGAAGCTTTCTTT. Amino acids: CARVSGMNTEAFF.